The T cell receptor (beta chain) under discussion was sequenced for a study of blood T cell repertoires in COVID-19. Study details: COVID-19 samples, acute and convalescent, were from the United States, Italy and Spain.

This CDR3 contains 13 residues. Original processing notes: Scientists estimated how many nucleated cells there were by amplifying reference gene primers. Measured with immunoSEQ multiplex PCR; TCRdb has only the in-frame clones, and not every one. The DNA was the basis for D and trimming; V, J and clone size are from that table. The table lists over 350,000 clones, 70% to 90% of them singletons. V is TRBV21-1 and J is TRBJ2-5; the tabulated D call, TRBD1, remains unverified against the DNA. TRBV21-1 is deemed a pseudogene. This receptor was identified in a woman aged 18-29 years with acute COVID-19. Sequencing input: PBMCs or T cells enriched from blood (not recorded which). The CDR3 DNA follows: TGTGCCAGCAGCGGTCAGGGGCGGGAGACCCAGTACTTC. Amino acids: CASSGQGRETQYF.